These T cell receptor beta chains were read from a single sample in a study of T-cell reconstitution after alpha-beta-depleted transplantation in children. In TCRdb, the PCR reads were re-called with MiXCR into one record per CDR3 protein. The sample comprises about 15,000 distinct CDR3 sequences, 9.5% to 15% of which are singletons, and over 55% rests with the top ten. Sequencing used PBMCs, mostly from graft donor cells, obtained 180 days after TCRalphabeta/CD19-depleted stem cell transplant. The receptors originated from a boy in the first two years of life who had a stem cell transplant for Wiskott-Aldrich syndrome, so the T cells may come from the graft donor. Both conserved end residues are part of each CDR3. The order of the fields is CDR3 length, J gene, V gene, CDR3 protein.

>15|TRBJ2-1|TRBV7-9
CASSRLGGGPREQFF
>14|TRBJ2-7|TRBV6-2/TRBV6-3
CASRSPGQGGWQYF
>16|TRBJ2-5|TRBV5-1
CASSLAVLGDQETQYF
>13|TRBJ1-1|TRBV5-8
CASSLGGSAEAFF
>17|TRBJ1-1|TRBV10-3
CAISDPARHKLGTEAFF
>14|TRBJ2-5|TRBV24-1
CATSGRGGKETQYF
>14|TRBJ2-5|TRBV6-5
CASSYRGVGETQYF
>16|TRBJ2-5|TRBV7-9
CASSLASGTGEETQYF
>14|TRBJ1-5|TRBV20-1
CSAEGPYSNQPQHF
>13|TRBJ2-7|TRBV7-9
CASSLYNTYEQYF
>16|TRBJ1-3|TRBV7-9
CASSSPDSPSGNTIYF
>15|TRBJ2-1|TRBV2
CASLWGTSSYNEQFF
>14|TRBJ1-6|TRBV6-5
CASSSRDTDSPLHF
>14|TRBJ1-2|TRBV5-6
CASSLAGTGDGYTF
>14|TRBJ1-2|TRBV6-5
CASRATGGDYGYTF
>14|TRBJ2-7|TRBV10-3
CAISDRQGAYEQYF
>14|TRBJ2-7|TRBV6-1
CATRRGRAAVEQYF
>14|TRBJ2-1|TRBV5-1
CASTRQGGLNEQFF
>15|TRBJ2-1|TRBV2
CASSLESGPYNEQFF
>13|TRBJ2-3|TRBV15
CATSPWPGSTQYF
>18|TRBJ2-5|TRBV11-2
CASSSLVLAGLWGETQYF
>14|TRBJ2-2|TRBV9
CASSVARTAAELFF
>18|TRBJ2-7|TRBV7-9
CASSLWWGRGLKPYEQYF
>14|TRBJ2-3|TRBV3-1
CASSRMGSSDTQYF
>12|TRBJ2-2|TRBV6-2/TRBV6-3
CASNPTHGELFF
>15|TRBJ2-5|TRBV7-9
CASSRRTGLEETQYF
>13|TRBJ2-7|TRBV5-1
CASRVDRVRKQYF
>14|TRBJ2-4|TRBV3-1
CASSPSHTGNLQYF
>14|TRBJ1-5|TRBV4-1
CASSQDREDQPQHF
>15|TRBJ2-6|TRBV7-9
CASRGPLAGANVLTF
>11|TRBJ2-7|TRBV2
CASRRPYEQYF
>15|TRBJ2-1|TRBV6-2/TRBV6-3
CASSSRLALGNEQFF
>14|TRBJ2-3|TRBV27
CASSFAPTTDTQYF
>16|TRBJ2-6|TRBV5-1
CASSLELREGANVLTF
>13|TRBJ2-1|TRBV30
CAWSGTGYNEQFF
>16|TRBJ2-5|TRBV5-4
CASSLGGGRFQETQYF
>17|TRBJ2-6|TRBV6-2/TRBV6-3
CASSLTRLLSGANVLTF
>19|TRBJ2-1|TRBV19
CASSPRTSGILDSYNEQFF
>14|TRBJ2-1|TRBV24-1
CATSDLWGQDEQFF
>19|TRBJ2-3|TRBV12-3/TRBV12-4
CASSLDGTSGIGGTDTQYF
>12|TRBJ2-1|TRBV28
CASSFSGSRQFF
>13|TRBJ2-7|TRBV28
CASSPPALYEQYF
>17|TRBJ1-3|TRBV7-6
CASSLLQGYNSGNTIYF